This T cell receptor beta chain was captured in a study of cytomegalovirus exposure and HLA in healthy donors. Notes on this clone: Its antigen is still unknown.

Study-level findings and limits: According to an earlier analysis, most TCR beta V segments yielded productive rearrangements about 87% or about 30% of the time. Immune exposure data for these donors was limited to CMV serostatus.

The PCR ran on 60 Vbeta and 13 Jbeta primers. Clones were sequenced by immunoSEQ multiplex PCR, and TCRdb holds only the in-frame ones, with some missing. The sample has about 110,000 clones; just over 75% are singletons. The CDR3 has 16 residues. Looked up from germline, CDR1 is LNHNV and CDR2 is YYDKDF (reference sequence). Unmatched junction bases numbered 6, after V lost 0 bases and J lost 2 bases. Material for sequencing was PBMCs. V gene TRBV15 combines with J gene TRBJ2-5; TRBD1 matches 7 bases. This TCR was sampled from a man aged 40-49 years in good health and CMV-seropositive. Here the CDR3 DNA reads TGTGCCACCAGCAGAGATCAGGGCAGGGGGCAAGAGACCCAGTACTTC. Encoded protein: CATSRDQGRGQETQYF.